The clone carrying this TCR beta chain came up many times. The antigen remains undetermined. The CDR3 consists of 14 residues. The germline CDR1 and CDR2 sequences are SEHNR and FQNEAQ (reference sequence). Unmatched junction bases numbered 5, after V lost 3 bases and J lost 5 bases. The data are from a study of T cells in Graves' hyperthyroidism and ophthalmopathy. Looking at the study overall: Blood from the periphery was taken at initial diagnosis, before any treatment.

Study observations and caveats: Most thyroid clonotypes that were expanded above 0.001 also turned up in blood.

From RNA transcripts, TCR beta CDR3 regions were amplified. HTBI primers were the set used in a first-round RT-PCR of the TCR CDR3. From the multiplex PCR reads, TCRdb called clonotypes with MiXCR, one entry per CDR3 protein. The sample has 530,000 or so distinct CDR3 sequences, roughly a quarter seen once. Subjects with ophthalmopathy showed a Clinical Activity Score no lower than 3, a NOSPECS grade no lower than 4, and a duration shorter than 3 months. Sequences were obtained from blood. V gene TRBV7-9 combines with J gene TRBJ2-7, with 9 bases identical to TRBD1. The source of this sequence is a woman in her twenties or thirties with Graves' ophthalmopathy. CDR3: CASSFAGTGNEQYF. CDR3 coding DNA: TGTGCCAGCAGCTTCGCCGGGACAGGGAACGAGCAGTACTTC. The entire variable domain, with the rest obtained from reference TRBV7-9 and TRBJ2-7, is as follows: DTGVSQNPRHKITKRGQNVTFRCDPISEHNRLYWYRQTLGQGPEFLTYFQNEAQLEKSRLLSDRFSAERPKGSFSTLEIQRTEQGDSAMYLCASSFAGTGNEQYFGPGTRLTVT.